This T cell receptor (beta chain) was sequenced in a study of T-cell reconstitution after alpha-beta-depleted transplantation in children. Study results and limitations: The main origin of T-cell counts and diversity one year after transplant was newly produced T cells. Several patients had high TCRbeta diversity at day 60; it came from surviving recipient T cells and thymic progenitors. Reportedly, only several hundred clones from non-depleted graft cells drove alpha-beta T-cell counts at about two months.

This clonotype showed up many times. Its antigen is currently unknown. Germline V lookup: CDR1 SGHRS, CDR2 YFSETQ. Trimming cost V 7 bases and J 4 bases, with 23 bases left between them. The CDR3 runs 16 residues. A library of TCRbeta sequences, prepared with unique molecular identifiers, was generated. TCRdb processed the PCR reads anew with MiXCR; each CDR3 protein has one entry. Of 130,000 to 150,000 distinct CDR3 sequences in the sample, 8.5% to 10% were seen once. The material was PBMCs, mostly from graft donor cells, obtained 180 days after TCRalphabeta/CD19-depleted stem cell transplant. The clonotype originates from a female patient under 10 years old who had a stem cell transplant for congenital amegakaryocytic thrombocytopenia, so the T cells may come from the graft donor. V and J are TRBV5-1 and TRBJ1-1; possible D gene TRBD1, 6 bases. CDR3 protein: CASDPTASQGITEAFF. The CDR3 DNA follows: TGCGCCAGCGATCCAACCGCTTCTCAGGGGATCACTGAAGCTTTCTTT.